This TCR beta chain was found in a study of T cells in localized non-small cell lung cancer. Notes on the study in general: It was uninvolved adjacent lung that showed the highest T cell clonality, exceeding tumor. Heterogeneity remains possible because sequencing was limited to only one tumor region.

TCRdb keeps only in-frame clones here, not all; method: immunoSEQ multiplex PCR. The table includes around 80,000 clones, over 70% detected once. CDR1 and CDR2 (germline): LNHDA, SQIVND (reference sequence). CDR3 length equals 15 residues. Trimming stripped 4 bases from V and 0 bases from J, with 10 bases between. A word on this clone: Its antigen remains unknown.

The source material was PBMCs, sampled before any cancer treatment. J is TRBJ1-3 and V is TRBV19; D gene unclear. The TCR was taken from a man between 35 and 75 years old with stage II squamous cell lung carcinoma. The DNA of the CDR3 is TGTGCCAGTAGTAGACAAGAGAGCTCTGGAAACACCATATATTTT. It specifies CASSRQESSGNTIYF.